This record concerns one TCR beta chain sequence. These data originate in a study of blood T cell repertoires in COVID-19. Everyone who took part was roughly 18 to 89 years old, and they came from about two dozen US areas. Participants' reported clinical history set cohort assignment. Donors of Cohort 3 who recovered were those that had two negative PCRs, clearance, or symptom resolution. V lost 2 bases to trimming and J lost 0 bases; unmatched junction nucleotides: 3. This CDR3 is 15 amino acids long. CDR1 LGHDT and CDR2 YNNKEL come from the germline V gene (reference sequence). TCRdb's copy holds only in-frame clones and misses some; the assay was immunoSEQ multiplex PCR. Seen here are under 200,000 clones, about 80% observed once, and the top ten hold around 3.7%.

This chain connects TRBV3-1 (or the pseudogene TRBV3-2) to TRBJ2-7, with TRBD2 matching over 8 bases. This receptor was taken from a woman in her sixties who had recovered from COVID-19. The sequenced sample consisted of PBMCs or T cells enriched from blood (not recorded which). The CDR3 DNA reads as TGTGCCAGCAGCCAAATGCGGGGGGACTCCTACGAGCAGTACTTC. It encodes CASSQMRGDSYEQYF.